This T cell receptor beta chain was observed in a study of blood T cells in healthy people across ages. Points from the study as a whole: Long-lived donors carried more naive CD4+ cells and greater diversity than aged donors.

This clonotype was seen a few times. Its antigen is unidentified. Alongside a J-beta primer mix, a sample-barcoded 5' primer served in a second PCR lasting about 7 to 12 cycles. In TCRdb, the 5' RACE reads were re-called with MiXCR into one record per CDR3 protein. The sample includes approximately 780,000 distinct CDR3 sequences, roughly 26% of them seen just once. CDR3 length: 15 residues. Germline CDR1 and CDR2: SGDLS and YYNGEE. The ends were cut back, 3 bases at V and 0 bases at J, with 12 bases in the middle. This sample also belongs to another study, concerning T cells of mothers and their children.

This chain links TRBV9 with TRBJ1-2, with a tentative D call TRBD1 (6 bases). This clonotype originated in a boy under 18 in good health. The sample taken for sequencing was blood. The CDR3 DNA reads as TGTGCCAGCAGCGCTGGGGGCCTCCCTAACTATGGCTACACCTTC. Its translation: CASSAGGLPNYGYTF.